This T cell receptor (beta chain) was identified in a study of T cells after yellow fever vaccination. Study-wide results and limits: High-abundance clonotypes from the bulk population could contaminate FACS-sorted repertoires. The secondary response showed a weaker magnitude and a faster peak, day 5 versus 15. Most clones from primary vaccination were detected again post-booster (roughly 95% CD4, 88% CD8).

For TCR, cDNA came from 5'RACE template switching, which added a universal primer site and UMIs. TCRdb analysed the 5' RACE reads with MiXCR anew, one entry per CDR3 protein. The repertoire holds 500,000 to 700,000 distinct CDR3 sequences, with roughly a fifth as singletons. The CDR3 covers 14 residues. The germline CDR1 and CDR2 sequences are LGHDT and YNNKEL (reference sequence). V shed 0 bases and J shed 16 bases, with 19 bases lying between them. Comment on this clonotype: The antigen is undetermined.

This receptor was identified in a man aged 25-45 years who received the YFV17D yellow fever vaccine. The rearrangement joins TRBV3-1 to TRBJ2-4; TRBD1 or TRBD2 may be the D gene (6 bases each). Sequenced here: PBMCs, sampled 15 days after the yellow fever booster vaccination. The CDR3 is CASSQDRGPTDVYF. CDR3 DNA: TGTGCCAGCAGCCAAGATCGGGGGCCGACGGACGTATACTTC.